This TCR beta chain was identified during a study of spatial heterogeneity in lung cancer. Turning to the study itself: From matched bulk RNA-seq came a T cell module score, which showed a strong correlation with TCR transcript counts in tumor regions.

Every molecule of TCR cDNA had its own unique molecular identifier. Using its own MiXCR run on the 5' RACE reads, TCRdb lists one record per CDR3 protein. This sample has some 18,000 distinct CDR3 sequences, with about 7.5% found just once. This clonotype has ten or more counts. Its antigen is as yet unknown. Time point denoted: sample taken at primary tumor resection. A total of more than 65 untreated early-stage non-small cell lung cancer patients served as donors. TCRs were sequenced from unsorted whole RNA of tumor, nontumor lung or PBMC. The germline V and J ends were trimmed by 0 bases and 0 bases, with 6 bases remaining between them. The CDR3 is made up of 14 amino acids. Germline assignment: CDR1 SGHNT and CDR2 YYREEE (reference sequence). Study-wide results and caveats: It was found that expanded intratumoral alpha and beta TCR counts tracked tumor mutation counts.

This clonotype was obtained from a male donor with early-stage non-small cell lung cancer. The chain uses TRBV5-4 and TRBJ1-2; D is ambiguous. The sample was lung tumor tissue, taken at surgery. CDR3 in amino acids: CASSLATANYGYTF. The CDR3 DNA is TGTGCCAGCAGCTTGGCCACCGCTAACTATGGCTACACCTTC.